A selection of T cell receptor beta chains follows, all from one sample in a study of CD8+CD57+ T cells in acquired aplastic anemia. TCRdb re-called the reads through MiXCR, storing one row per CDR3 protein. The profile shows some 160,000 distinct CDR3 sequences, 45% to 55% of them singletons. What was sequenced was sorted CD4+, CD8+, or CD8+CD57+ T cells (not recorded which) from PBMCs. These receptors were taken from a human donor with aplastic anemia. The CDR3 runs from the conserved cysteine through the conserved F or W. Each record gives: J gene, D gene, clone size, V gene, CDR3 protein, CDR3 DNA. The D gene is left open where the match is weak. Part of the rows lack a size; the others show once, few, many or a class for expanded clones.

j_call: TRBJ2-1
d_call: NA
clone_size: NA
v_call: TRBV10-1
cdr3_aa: CASSEVEGENEQFF
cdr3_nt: TGCGCCAGCAGTGAAGTTGAAGGGGAAAATGAGCAGTTCTTC

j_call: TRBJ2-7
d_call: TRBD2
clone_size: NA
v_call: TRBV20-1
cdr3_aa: CSAILAGVGEQYF
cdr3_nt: TGCAGTGCGATACTAGCGGGAGTAGGTGAGCAGTACTTC

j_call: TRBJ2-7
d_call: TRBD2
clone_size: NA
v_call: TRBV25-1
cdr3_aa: CAGSERGGAYEQYF
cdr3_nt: TGTGCCGGCAGTGAGCGGGGGGGGGCCTACGAGCAGTACTTC

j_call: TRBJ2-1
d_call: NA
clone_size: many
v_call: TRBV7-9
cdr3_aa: CASSFPGPDLSEQFF
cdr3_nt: TGTGCCAGCAGCTTTCCGGGCCCCGACTTAAGTGAGCAGTTCTTC

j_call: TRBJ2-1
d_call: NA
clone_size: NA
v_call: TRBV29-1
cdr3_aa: CSVTEGHISSYNEQFF
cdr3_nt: TGCAGCGTGACCGAGGGCCATATTAGCTCCTACAATGAGCAGTTCTTC

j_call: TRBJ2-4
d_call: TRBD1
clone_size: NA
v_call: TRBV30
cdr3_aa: CAWGTGGVGGKNIQYF
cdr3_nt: TGTGCCTGGGGGACAGGGGGTGTGGGTGGCAAAAACATTCAGTACTTC

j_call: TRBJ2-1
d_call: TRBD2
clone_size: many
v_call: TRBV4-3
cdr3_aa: CASKRMGVREEGEQFF
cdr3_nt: TGCGCCAGCAAGAGGATGGGGGTGCGGGAGGAAGGCGAGCAGTTCTTC

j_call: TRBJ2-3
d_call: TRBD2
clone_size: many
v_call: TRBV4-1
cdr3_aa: CASSLGVAGGEDTQYF
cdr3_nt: TGCGCCAGCAGCCTCGGGGTAGCGGGAGGTGAAGATACGCAGTATTTT

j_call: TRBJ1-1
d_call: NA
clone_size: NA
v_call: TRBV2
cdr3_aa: CASSDVGDTEAFF
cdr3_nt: TGTGCCAGCAGTGATGTGGGGGACACTGAAGCTTTCTTT

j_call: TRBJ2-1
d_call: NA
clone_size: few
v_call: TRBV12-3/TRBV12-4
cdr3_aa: CASSPLQGTIEDEQFF
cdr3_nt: TGTGCCAGCAGTCCTCTTCAGGGGACTATAGAAGATGAGCAGTTCTTC

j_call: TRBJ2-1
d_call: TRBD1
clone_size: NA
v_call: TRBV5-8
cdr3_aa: CASSLTGIYNEQFF
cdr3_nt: TGTGCCAGCAGCCTGACAGGGATTTACAATGAGCAGTTCTTC

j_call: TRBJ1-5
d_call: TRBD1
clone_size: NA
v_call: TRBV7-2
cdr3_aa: CASSRDRNSNQPQHF
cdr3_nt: TGTGCCAGCAGCAGGGACAGGAATAGCAATCAGCCCCAGCATTTT

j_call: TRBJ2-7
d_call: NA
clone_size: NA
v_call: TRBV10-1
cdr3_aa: CASSEPHRGHEQYF
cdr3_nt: TGCGCCAGCAGTGAGCCCCACCGGGGCCACGAGCAGTACTTC

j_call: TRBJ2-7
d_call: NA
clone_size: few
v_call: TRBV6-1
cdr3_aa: CASSESLARSSYEQYF
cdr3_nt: TGTGCCAGCAGTGAATCCCTAGCGAGGAGCTCCTACGAGCAGTACTTC

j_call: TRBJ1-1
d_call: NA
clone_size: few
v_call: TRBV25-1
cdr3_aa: CASSYLQGTEAFF
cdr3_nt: TGTGCCAGCAGTTATTTGCAGGGGACTGAAGCTTTCTTT

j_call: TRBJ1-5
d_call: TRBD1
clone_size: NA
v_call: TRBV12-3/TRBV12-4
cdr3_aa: CASSQAGTGGNQPQHF
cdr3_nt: TGTGCCAGCAGTCAAGCCGGGACAGGGGGTAATCAGCCGCAGCATTTT

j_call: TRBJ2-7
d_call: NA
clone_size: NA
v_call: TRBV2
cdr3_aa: CARGTGDYEQYF
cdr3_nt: TGTGCCAGAGGGACTGGCGACTACGAGCAGTACTTC

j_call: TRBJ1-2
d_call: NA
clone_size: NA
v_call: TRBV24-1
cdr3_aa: CATSDLQAGYTF
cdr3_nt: TGTGCCACCAGTGATTTGCAAGCGGGCTACACCTTC

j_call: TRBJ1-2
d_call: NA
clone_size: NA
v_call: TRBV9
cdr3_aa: CASSGSNYGYTF
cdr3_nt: TGTGCCAGCAGCGGGTCGAACTATGGCTACACCTTC

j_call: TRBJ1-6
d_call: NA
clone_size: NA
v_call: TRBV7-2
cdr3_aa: CASSQTWDRNSPLHF
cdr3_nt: TGTGCCAGCAGCCAGACCTGGGACCGAAATTCACCCCTCCACTTT

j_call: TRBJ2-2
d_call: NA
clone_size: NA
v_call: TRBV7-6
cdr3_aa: CASSWGGGTGELFF
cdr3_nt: TGTGCCAGCAGCTGGGGAGGGGGCACCGGGGAGCTGTTTTTT

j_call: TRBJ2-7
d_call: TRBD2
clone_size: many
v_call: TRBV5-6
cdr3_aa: CASRGRTSGYEQYF
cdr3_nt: TGTGCCAGCAGGGGAAGGACTAGCGGCTACGAGCAGTACTTC

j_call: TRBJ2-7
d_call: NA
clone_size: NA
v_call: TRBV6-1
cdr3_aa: CASSPRQAAYEQYF
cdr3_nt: TGTGCCAGCAGTCCCCGACAAGCCGCCTACGAGCAGTACTTC

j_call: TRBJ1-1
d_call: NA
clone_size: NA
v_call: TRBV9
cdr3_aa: CASSVGLKRGFNTEAFF
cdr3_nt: TGTGCCAGCAGCGTAGGACTTAAACGGGGCTTTAACACTGAAGCTTTCTTT

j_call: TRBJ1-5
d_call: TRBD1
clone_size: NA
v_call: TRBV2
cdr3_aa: CASRSDRGDQPQHF
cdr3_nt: TGTGCCAGCAGAAGCGACAGGGGTGATCAGCCCCAGCATTTT

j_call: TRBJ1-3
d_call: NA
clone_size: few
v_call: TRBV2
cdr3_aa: CASSEGSSGNTIYF
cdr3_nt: TGTGCTAGCAGTGAAGGGAGCTCTGGAAACACCATATATTTT

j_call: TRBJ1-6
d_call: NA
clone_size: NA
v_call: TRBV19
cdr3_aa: CASSPGLLNNSPLHF
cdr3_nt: TGTGCCAGTAGTCCGGGACTACTCAATAATTCACCCCTCCACTTT

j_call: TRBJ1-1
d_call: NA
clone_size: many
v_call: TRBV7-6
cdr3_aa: CASRMNGGLNTEAFF
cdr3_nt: TGTGCCAGCAGAATGAACGGGGGGTTGAACACTGAAGCTTTCTTT

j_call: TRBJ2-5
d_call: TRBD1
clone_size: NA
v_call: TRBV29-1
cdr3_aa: CSVGQGGRETQYF
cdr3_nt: TGCAGCGTTGGACAGGGGGGACGGGAGACCCAGTACTTC

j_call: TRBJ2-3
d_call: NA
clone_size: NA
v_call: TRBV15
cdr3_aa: CATSREQGSPTDTQYF
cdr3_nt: TGTGCCACCAGCAGAGAACAGGGCAGTCCCACAGATACGCAGTATTTT

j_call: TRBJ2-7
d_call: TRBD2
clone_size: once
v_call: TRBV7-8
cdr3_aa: CASSPSGKPYEQYF
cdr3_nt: TGTGCCAGCAGCCCGAGCGGGAAACCCTACGAGCAGTACTTC

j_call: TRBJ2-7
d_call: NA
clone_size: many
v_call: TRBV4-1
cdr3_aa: CASSQDLDPAYEQYF
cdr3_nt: TGCGCCAGCAGCCAAGATTTGGACCCCGCCTACGAGCAGTACTTC

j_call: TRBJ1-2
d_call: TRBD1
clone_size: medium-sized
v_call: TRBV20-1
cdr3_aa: CSARGGQGRGGYTF
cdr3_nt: TGCAGTGCTAGAGGGGGACAGGGACGGGGCGGCTACACCTTC

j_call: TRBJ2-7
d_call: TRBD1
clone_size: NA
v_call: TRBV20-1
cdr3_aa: CSAHGQDTYEQYF
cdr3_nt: TGCAGTGCACACGGACAGGATACCTACGAGCAGTACTTC

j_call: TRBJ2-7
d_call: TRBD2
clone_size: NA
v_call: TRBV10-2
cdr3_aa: CASSESLAGGPKYEQYF
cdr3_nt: TGCGCCAGCAGTGAGAGTCTAGCGGGAGGGCCTAAGTACGAGCAGTACTTC

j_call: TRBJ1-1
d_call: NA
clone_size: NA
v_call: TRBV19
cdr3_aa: CASSISGLGTEAFF
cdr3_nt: TGTGCCAGTAGTATTTCAGGGTTGGGCACTGAAGCTTTCTTT

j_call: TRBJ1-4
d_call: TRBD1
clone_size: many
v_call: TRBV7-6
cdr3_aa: CASSLVTGGVGEKLFF
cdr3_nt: TGTGCCAGCAGCTTAGTAACAGGGGGCGTTGGTGAAAAACTGTTTTTT

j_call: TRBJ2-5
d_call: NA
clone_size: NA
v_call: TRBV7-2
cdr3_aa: CATSSAYEETQYF
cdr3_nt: TGTGCCACCAGTAGCGCTTATGAGGAGACCCAGTACTTC

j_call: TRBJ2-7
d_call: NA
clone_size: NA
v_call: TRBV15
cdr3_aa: CATSREDSYEQYF
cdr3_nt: TGTGCCACCAGCAGAGAGGACTCCTACGAGCAGTACTTC

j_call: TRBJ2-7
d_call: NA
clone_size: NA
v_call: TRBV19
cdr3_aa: CASSIGTGRFNEQYF
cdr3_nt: TGTGCCAGTAGTATCGGAACAGGGCGATTTAACGAGCAGTACTTC

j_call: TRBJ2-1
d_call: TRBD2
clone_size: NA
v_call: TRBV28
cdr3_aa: CASSSSGRFYNEQFF
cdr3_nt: TGTGCCAGCAGTAGTAGCGGGAGATTCTACAATGAGCAGTTCTTC

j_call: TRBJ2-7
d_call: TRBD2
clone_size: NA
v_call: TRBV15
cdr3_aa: CATRAAGGSYEQYF
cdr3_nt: TGTGCCACCCGAGCAGCGGGGGGCTCCTACGAGCAGTACTTC

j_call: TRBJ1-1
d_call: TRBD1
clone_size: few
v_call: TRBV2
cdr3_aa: CASSQGAAAFF
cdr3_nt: TGTGCCAGCAGTCAGGGGGCCGCGGCTTTCTTT

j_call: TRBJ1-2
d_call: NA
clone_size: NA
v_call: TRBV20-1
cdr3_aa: CSARSGRVGYGYTF
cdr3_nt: TGCAGTGCCCGGTCTGGACGGGTGGGCTATGGCTACACCTTC

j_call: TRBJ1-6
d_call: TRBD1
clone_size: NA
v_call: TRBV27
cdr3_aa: CASSLSPSAGGRDSPLHF
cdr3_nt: TGTGCCAGCAGTTTATCCCCAAGCGCAGGGGGCAGGGATTCACCCCTCCACTTT

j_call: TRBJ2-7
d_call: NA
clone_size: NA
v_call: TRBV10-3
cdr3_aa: CAISATAGYEQYF
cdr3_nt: TGTGCCATCAGTGCTACAGCTGGTTACGAGCAGTACTTC

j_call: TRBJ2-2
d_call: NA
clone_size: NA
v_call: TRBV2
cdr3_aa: CASSEIGLATGELFF
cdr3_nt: TGTGCCAGCAGTGAAATAGGGCTAGCGACCGGGGAGCTGTTTTTT

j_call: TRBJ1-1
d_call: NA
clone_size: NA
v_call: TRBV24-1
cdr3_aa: CATSDLRYGTEAFF
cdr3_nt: TGTGCCACCAGTGATTTAAGATATGGGACTGAAGCTTTCTTT

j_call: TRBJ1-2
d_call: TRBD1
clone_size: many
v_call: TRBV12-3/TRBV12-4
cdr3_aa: CASSQGQGYYGYTF
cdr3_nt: TGTGCCAGCAGTCAAGGACAGGGGTACTATGGCTACACCTTC

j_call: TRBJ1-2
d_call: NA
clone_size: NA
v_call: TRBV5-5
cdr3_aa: CASSYSTVYGYTF
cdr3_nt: TGTGCCAGCAGCTACTCGACAGTTTATGGCTACACCTTC

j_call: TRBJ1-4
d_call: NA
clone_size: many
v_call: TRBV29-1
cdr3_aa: CSPEGLTNEKLFF
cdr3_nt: TGCAGCCCTGAAGGGTTGACTAATGAAAAACTGTTTTTT

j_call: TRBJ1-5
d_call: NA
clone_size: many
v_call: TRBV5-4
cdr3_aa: CASSLFREPGLRNRISNQPQHF
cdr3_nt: TGTGCCAGCAGCTTGTTCAGAGAGCCAGGGCTCCGAAACCGAATTAGCAATCAGCCCCAGCATTTT

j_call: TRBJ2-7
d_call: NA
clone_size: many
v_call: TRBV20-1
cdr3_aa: CSARVAVPPPYEQYF
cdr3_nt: TGCAGTGCTAGAGTAGCGGTGCCACCCCCCTACGAGCAGTACTTC

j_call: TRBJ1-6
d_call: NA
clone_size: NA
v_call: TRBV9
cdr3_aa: CASSVGQASNSPLHF
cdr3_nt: TGTGCCAGCAGCGTAGGACAGGCCAGTAATTCACCCCTCCACTTT

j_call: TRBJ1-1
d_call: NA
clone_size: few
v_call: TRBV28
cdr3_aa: CASSGGGNREAFF
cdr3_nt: TGTGCCAGCAGTGGGGGGGGGAACAGGGAAGCTTTCTTT

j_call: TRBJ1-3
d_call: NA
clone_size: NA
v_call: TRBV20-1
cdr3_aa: CSASHLGNTIYF
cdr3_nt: TGCAGTGCTAGCCATTTAGGAAACACCATATATTTT

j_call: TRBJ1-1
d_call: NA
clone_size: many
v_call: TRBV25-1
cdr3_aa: CASSESAGYTEAFF
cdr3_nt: TGTGCCAGCAGTGAATCGGCAGGGTACACTGAAGCTTTCTTT

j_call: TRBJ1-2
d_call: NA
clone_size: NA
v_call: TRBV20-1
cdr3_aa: CSARETGQFLGGYTF
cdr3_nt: TGCAGTGCTAGAGAGACGGGACAATTTCTTGGTGGCTACACCTTC

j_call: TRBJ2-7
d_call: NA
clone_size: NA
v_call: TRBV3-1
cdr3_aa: CASSQGHGGAGRPYEQYF
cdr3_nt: TGTGCCAGCAGCCAAGGACACGGTGGAGCGGGCCGTCCCTACGAGCAGTACTTC

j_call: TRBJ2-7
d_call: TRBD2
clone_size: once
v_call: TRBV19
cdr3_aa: CASSSTAGAAPEQYF
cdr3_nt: TGTGCCAGTAGTAGCACGGCGGGAGCTGCTCCCGAGCAGTACTTC